In its sample, the clone carrying this T cell receptor (beta chain) was seen many times. No antigen is known for it. The entry originates in a study of T cells in Graves' hyperthyroidism and ophthalmopathy. General study results and limits: A median about 6.2 months before onset, the model predicted ophthalmopathy. Most clonotypes expanded in the thyroid (above 0.001) were also present in blood.

The length of the CDR3 is 13 residues. Germline V gene sequence: CDR1 SQVTM, CDR2 ANQGSEA. V shed 4 bases and J shed 4 bases, with 13 bases lying between them. Clinical symptoms, serum thyroxine, TRAb, thyroid ultrasound and orbital computed tomography informed diagnoses. The PBMCs were taken from approximately 9 ml of fresh peripheral blood. Amplified TCR beta CDR3 regions came from RNA transcripts. TCR CDR3 regions were first amplified by RT-PCR with HTBI primers. Using its own MiXCR run on the multiplex PCR reads, TCRdb lists one record per CDR3 protein. The sample contains approximately 600,000 distinct CDR3 sequences, around 14% of which appear only once.

The material sequenced was blood. The sequence was collected from a woman under 40 with Graves' hyperthyroidism that later progressed to Graves' ophthalmopathy. The chain has TRBV29-1 and TRBJ1-1; D ambiguous. In nucleotides, the CDR3 is TGCAGCGTTGGATCGCGGCTTACCACTGAAGCTTTCTTT. It specifies CSVGSRLTTEAFF.